This paragraph reports one T cell receptor beta chain. Original data processing: Using reference gene primer amplification, nucleated cell counts were estimated. Method: immunoSEQ multiplex PCR; TCRdb's copy keeps in-frame clones and lacks some. That table supplies the V and J calls and clone size; D and trimming were determined from the DNA. This table holds 100,000 or so clones, 80% to 90% found once. The entry originates in a study of blood T cell repertoires in COVID-19. Background on the study: Sample material is recorded as cDNA or gDNA derived from T cells, B-cell-depleted T cells, or PBMCs.

The CDR3 is 12 residues long. V gave up 5 bases and J gave up 6 bases, with 8 bases separating them. Germline lookup yields CDR1 MDHEN and CDR2 SYDVKM. This sequence joins TRBV28 and TRBJ1-5; no definite D call. The source material was peripheral blood. The TCR was taken from a woman over 75 with acute or convalescent COVID-19. CDR3 sequence reads: CASSLGGQPQHF. CDR3 DNA: TGTGCCAGCAGTCTCGGTGGTCAGCCCCAGCATTTT.